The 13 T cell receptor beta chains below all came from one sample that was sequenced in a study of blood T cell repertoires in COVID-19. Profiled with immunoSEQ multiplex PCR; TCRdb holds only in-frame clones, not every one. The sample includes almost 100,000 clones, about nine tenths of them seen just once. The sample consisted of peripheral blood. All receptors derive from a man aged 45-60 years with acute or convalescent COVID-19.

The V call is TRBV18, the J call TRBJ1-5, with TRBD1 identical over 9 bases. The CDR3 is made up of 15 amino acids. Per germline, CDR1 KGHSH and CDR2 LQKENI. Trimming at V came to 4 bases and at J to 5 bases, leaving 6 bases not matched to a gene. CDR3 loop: CASSLPGTGYQPQHF. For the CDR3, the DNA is TGTGCCAGCTCACTCCCCGGGACAGGGTATCAGCCCCAGCATTTT.

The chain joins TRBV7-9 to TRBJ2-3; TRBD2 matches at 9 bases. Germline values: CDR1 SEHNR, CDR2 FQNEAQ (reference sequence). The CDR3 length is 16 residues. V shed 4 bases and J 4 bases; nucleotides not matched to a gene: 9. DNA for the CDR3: TGTGCCAGCAGCTGGGTAGGGGCGGGAGGGCCAGATACGCAGTATTTT. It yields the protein CASSWVGAGGPDTQYF.

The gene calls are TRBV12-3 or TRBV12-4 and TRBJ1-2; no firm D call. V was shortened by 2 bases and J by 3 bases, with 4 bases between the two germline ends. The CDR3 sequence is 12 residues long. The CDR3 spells CASSLRDYGYTF. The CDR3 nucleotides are TGTGCCAGCAGTTTACGAGACTATGGCTACACCTTC.

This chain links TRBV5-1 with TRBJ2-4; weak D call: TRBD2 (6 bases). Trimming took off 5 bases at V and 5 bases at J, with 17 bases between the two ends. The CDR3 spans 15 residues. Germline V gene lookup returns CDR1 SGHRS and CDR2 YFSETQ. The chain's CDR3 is CASSSVPGSQNIQYF. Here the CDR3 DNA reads TGCGCCAGCAGTTCGGTCCCCGGGAGTCAAAACATTCAGTACTTC.

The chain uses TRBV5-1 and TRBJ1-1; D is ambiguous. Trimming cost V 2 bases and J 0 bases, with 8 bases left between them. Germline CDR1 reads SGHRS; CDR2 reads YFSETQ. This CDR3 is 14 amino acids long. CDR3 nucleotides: TGCGCCAGCAGCTTCTGGGCTGTGAACACTGAAGCTTTCTTT. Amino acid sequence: CASSFWAVNTEAFF.

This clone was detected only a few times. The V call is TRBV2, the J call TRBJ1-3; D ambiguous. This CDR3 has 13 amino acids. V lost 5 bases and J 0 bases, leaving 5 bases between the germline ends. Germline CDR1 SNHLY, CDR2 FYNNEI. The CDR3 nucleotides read TGTGCCAGCAGTCGGGGCTCTGGAAACACCATATATTTT. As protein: CASSRGSGNTIYF.

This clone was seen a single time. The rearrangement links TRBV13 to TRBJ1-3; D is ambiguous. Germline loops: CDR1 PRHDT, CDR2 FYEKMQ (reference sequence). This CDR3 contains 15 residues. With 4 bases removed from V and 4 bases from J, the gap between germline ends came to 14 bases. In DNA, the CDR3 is TGTGCCAGCAGCTCATCCGGGAGAGCAGGAAACACCATATATTTT. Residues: CASSSSGRAGNTIYF.

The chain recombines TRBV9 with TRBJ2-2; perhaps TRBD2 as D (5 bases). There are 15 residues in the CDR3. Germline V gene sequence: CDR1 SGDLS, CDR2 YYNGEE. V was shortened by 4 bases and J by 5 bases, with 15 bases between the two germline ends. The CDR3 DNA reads TGTGCCAGCAGCCCCCCGAGGGCCGGGACCGGGGAGCTGTTTTTT. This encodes CASSPPRAGTGELFF.

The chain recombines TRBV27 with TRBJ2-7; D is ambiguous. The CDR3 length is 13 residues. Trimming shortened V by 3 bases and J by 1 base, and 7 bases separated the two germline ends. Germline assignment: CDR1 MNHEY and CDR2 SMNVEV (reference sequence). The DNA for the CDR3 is TGTGCCAGCAGTTTCTTCCAGTCCTACGAGCAGTACTTC. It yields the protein CASSFFQSYEQYF.

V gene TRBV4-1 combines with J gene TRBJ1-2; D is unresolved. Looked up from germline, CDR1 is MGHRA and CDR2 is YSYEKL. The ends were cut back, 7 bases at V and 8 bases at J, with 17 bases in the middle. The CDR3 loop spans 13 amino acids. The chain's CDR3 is CASNRNGDLGYTF. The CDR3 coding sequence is TGCGCCAGCAATCGGAACGGAGATCTCGGCTACACCTTC.

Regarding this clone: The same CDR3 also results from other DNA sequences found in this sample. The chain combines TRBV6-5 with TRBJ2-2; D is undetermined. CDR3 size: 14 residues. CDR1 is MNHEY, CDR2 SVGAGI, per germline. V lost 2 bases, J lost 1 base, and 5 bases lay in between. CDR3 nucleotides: TGTGCCAGCAGTTACGGCTTGAACACCGGGGAGCTGTTTTTT. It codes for CASSYGLNTGELFF.

CDR3 amino acids: CASSVSGLAGLGSYNEQFF. The CDR3 DNA reads as TGTGCCAGCAGCGTCTCGGGACTAGCGGGGCTTGGCTCCTACAATGAGCAGTTCTTC. The chain joins TRBV9 to TRBJ2-1; 13 positions agree with TRBD2. The CDR3 totals 19 residues. V trimming: 2 bases; J trimming: 0 bases; junction bases outside the gene matches: 8. Per germline, CDR1 SGDLS and CDR2 YYNGEE. The full variable domain, its missing parts supplied by reference TRBV9 and TRBJ2-1, is DSGVTQTPKHLITATGQRVTLRCSPRSGDLSVYWYQQSLDQGLQFLIQYYNGEERAKGNILERFSAQQFPDLHSELNLSSLELGDSALYFCASSVSGLAGLGSYNEQFFGPGTRLTVL.

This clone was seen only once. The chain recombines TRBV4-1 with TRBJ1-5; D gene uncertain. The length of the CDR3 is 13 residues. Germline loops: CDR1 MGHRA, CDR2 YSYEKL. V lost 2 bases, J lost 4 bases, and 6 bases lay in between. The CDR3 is CASSQRGNQPQHF. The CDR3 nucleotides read TGCGCCAGCAGCCAACGGGGAAATCAGCCCCAGCATTTT.